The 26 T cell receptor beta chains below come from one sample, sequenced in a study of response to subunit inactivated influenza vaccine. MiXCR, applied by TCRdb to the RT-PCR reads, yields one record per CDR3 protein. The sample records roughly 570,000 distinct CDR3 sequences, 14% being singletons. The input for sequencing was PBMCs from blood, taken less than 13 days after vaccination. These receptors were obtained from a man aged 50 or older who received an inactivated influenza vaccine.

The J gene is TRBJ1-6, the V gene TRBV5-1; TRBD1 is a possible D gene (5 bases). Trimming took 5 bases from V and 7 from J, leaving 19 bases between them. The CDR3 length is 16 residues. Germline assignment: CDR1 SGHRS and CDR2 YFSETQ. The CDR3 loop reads CASRQGYGGKNSPLHF. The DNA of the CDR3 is TGCGCCAGCAGGCAAGGATATGGGGGAAAGAATTCACCCCTCCACTTT.

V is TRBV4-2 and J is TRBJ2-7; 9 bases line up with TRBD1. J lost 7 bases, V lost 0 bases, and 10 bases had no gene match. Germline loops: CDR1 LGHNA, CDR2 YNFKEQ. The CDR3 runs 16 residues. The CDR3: CASSQEPGQGLGEQYF. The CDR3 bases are TGTGCCAGCAGCCAAGAACCGGGACAGGGCCTGGGGGAGCAGTACTTC.

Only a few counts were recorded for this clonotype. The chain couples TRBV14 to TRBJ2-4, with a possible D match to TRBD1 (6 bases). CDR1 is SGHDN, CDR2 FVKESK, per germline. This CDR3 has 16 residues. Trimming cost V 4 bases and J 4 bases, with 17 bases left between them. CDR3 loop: CASSRPRAGQKNIQYF. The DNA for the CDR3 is TGTGCCAGCAGCCGCCCGAGGGCAGGACAGAAAAACATTCAGTACTTC.

The CDR3 spells CSGAGMTGELFF. The DNA of the CDR3 is TGCAGCGGAGCGGGAATGACCGGGGAGCTGTTTTTT. The genes are TRBV29-1 and TRBJ2-2, with 7 nucleotides matching TRBD2. Germline V lookup: CDR1 SQVTM, CDR2 ANQGSEA. Trimming took 7 bases from V and 5 from J; bases not matched to a gene: 4. The CDR3 is 12 amino acids.

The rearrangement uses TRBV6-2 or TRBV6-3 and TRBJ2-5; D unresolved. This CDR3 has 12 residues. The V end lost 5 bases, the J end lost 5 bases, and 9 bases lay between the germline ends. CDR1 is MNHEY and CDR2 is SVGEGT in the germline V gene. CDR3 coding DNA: TGTGCCAGCAGTACCCCCCCTGAGACCCAGTACTTC. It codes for CASSTPPETQYF.

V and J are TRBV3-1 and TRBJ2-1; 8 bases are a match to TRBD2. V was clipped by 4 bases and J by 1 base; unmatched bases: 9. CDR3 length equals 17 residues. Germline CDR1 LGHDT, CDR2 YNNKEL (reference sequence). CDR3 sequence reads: CASSPTGTRSSYNEQFF. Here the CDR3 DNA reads TGTGCCAGCAGCCCTACCGGGACTAGATCGTCCTACAATGAGCAGTTCTTC.

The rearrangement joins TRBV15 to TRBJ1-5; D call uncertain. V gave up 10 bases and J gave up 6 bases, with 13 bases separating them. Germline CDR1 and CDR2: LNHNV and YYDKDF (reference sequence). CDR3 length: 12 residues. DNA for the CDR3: TGTGCCATCTCAGCGGGCGGTCAGCCCCAGCATTTT. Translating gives CAISAGGQPQHF.

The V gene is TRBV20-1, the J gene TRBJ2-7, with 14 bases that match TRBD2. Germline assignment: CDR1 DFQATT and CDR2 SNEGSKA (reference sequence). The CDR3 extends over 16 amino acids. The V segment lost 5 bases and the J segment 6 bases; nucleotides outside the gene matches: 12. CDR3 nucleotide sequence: TGCAGTGCTCGACCCCTGGGGACTAGCGGGAGCGCCGAGCAGTACTTC. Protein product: CSARPLGTSGSAEQYF.

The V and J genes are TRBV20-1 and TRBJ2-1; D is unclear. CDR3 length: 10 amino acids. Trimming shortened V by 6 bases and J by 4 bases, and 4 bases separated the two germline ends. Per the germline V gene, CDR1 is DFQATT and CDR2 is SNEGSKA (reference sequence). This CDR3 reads CSALYNEQFF. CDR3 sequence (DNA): TGCAGTGCACTGTACAATGAGCAGTTCTTC.

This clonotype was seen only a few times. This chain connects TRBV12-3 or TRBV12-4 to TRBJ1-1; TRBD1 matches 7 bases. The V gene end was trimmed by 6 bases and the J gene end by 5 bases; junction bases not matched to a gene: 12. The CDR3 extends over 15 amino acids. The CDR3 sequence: CASRITNRGRTEAFF. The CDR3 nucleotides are TGTGCCAGCAGGATAACAAACAGGGGCAGGACTGAAGCTTTCTTT.

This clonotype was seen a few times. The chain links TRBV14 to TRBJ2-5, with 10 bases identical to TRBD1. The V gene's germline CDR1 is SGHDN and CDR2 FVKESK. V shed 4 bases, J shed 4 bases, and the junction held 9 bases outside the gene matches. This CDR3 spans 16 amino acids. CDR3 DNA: TGTGCCAGCAGCCGGAAGGACAGGGGGAGAAGAGAGACCCAGTACTTC. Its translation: CASSRKDRGRRETQYF.

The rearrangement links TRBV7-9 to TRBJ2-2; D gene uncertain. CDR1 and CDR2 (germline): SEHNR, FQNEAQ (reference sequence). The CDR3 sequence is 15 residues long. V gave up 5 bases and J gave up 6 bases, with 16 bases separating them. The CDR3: CASSLASRLAGELFF. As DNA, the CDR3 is TGTGCCAGCAGCCTTGCATCTAGGTTGGCCGGGGAGCTGTTTTTT.

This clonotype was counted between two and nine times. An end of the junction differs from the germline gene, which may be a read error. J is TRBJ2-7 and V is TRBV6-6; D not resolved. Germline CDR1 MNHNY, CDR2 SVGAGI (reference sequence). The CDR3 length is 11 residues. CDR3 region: CASSYGSLKFF. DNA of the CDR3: TGTGCCAGCAGTTACGGTTCTTTAAAGTTCTTC.

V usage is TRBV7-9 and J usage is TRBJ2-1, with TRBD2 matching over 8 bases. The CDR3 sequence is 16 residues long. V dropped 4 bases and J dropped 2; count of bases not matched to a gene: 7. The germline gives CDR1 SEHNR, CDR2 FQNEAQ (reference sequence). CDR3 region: CASSSLAGSTYNEQFF. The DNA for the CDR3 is TGTGCCAGCAGCTCTTTAGCGGGAAGCACCTACAATGAGCAGTTCTTC.

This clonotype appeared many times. The CDR3 sequence is CASSLTAGGNYNEQFF. For the CDR3, the DNA is TGTGCCAGCAGCTTAACGGCGGGAGGTAACTACAATGAGCAGTTCTTC. This chain connects TRBV7-3 to TRBJ2-1, with 8 bases matching TRBD2. V gave up 0 bases and J gave up 3 bases; unmatched junction bases: 4. This CDR3 comprises 16 residues. In germline, CDR1 is SGHTA, CDR2 FQGTGA.

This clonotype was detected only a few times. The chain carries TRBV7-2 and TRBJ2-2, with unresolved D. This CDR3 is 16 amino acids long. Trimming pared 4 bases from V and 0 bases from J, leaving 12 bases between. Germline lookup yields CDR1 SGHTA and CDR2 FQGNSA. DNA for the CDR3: TGTGCCAGCAGCTCCCAAATGCTCGCGAACACCGGGGAGCTGTTTTTT. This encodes CASSSQMLANTGELFF.

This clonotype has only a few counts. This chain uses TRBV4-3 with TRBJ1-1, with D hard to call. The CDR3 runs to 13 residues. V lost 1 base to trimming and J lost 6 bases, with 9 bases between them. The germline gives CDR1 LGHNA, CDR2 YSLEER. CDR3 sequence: CASSQGGLSEAFF. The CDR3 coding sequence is TGCGCCAGCAGCCAAGGGGGTTTGTCTGAAGCTTTCTTT.

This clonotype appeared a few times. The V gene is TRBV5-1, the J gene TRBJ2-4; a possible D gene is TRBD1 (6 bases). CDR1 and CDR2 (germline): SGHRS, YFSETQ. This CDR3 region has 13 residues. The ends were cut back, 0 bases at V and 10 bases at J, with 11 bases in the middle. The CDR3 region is CASSLEGHRIQYF. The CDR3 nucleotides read TGCGCCAGCAGCTTGGAGGGACACAGGATTCAGTACTTC.

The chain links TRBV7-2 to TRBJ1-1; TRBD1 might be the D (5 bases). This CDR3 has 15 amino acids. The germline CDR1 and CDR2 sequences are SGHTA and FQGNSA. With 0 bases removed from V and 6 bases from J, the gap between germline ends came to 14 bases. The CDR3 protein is CASSLAFRRAPEAFF. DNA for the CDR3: TGTGCCAGCAGCTTAGCATTTCGCAGGGCCCCTGAAGCTTTCTTT.

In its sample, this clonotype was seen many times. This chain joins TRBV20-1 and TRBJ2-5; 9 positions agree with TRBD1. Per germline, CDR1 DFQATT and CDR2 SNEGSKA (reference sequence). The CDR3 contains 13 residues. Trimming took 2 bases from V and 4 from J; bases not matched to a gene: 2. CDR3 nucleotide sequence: TGCAGTGCTAGAAAGGGACAGGGAGAGACCCAGTACTTC. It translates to CSARKGQGETQYF.

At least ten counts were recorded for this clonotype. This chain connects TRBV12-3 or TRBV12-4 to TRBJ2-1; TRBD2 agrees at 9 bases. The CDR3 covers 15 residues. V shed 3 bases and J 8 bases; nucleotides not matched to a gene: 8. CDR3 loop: CASSLGGGVVDEQFF. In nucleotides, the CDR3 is TGTGCCAGCAGTTTGGGCGGGGGGGTCGTGGATGAGCAGTTCTTC.

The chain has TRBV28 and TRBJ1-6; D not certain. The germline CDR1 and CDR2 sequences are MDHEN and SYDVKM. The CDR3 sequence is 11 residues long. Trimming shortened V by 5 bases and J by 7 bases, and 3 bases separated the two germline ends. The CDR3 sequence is CASSRNSPLHF. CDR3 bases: TGTGCCAGCAGTCGGAATTCACCCCTCCACTTT.

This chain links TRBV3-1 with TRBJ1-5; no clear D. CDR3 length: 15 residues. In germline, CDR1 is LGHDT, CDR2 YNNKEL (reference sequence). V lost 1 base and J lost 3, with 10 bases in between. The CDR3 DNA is TGTGCCAGCAGCCAAGGAGGTCTGACCAATCAGCCCCAGCATTTT. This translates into CASSQGGLTNQPQHF.

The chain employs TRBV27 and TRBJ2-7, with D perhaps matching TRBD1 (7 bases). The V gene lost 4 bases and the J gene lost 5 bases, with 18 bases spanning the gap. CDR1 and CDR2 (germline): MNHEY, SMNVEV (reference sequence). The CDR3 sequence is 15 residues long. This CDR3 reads CASSSAGQIPDEQYF. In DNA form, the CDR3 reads TGTGCCAGCAGTTCCGCGGGACAGATTCCCGACGAGCAGTACTTC.

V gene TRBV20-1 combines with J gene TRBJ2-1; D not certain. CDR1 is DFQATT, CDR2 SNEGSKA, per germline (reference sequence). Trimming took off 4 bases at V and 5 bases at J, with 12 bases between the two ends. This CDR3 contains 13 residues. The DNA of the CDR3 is TGCAGTGCTACGGTCGGGTCCGACAATGAGCAGTTCTTC. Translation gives CSATVGSDNEQFF.

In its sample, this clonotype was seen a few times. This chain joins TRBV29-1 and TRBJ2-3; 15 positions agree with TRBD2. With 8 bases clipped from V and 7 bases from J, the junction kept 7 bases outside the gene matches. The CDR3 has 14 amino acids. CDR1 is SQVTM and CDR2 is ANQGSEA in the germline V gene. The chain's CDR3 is CSTGLAGGLNTQYF. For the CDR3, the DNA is TGCAGCACGGGACTAGCGGGGGGCTTGAATACGCAGTATTTT.